This paragraph covers one T cell receptor beta chain sequence. This clonotype has a handful of counts. Its recognized antigen is unknown. No much larger clone is present one base from it, and per-base qualities are unavailable. The library was made by 5' RACE. TCRdb names Illumina HiSeq 2500 as the instrument used. A second PCR of about 6 to 12 cycles was run with a J-beta primer mix and a sample-barcoded 5' primer. A template-switch 5' adaptor carrying 12 random nucleotides introduced a unique molecular identifier onto each TCR beta cDNA molecule. At least 2.5 million CDR3-containing paired-end reads were obtained from each sample. First-strand cDNA synthesis was performed from all RNA using the Mint cDNA synthesis kit, with priming by a TRBC-specific oligonucleotide. Following uracil-DNA glycosylase treatment, all cDNA underwent a first 18-cycle PCR with the universal primers M1SS and BC2_uni_R. The paper's data handling went like this. Each sample was normalized by randomly selecting 1 million high-quality reads, each carrying a distinct molecular identifier. Instead of being binned into consensus sequences, reads with shared molecular identifiers were discarded. CDR3 identification, clonotype clustering and error correction used MiTCR with a Q25 quality threshold and the strictest error-elimination algorithm. A nonparametric unseen species model with Euler transformation was used to estimate a lower bound on total TCR beta diversity. The raw public reads went through TCRdb reprocessing: fastp at Q25, MiXCR clone calling, in-frame beta chains kept. Here each entry gathers all rows of one CDR3 protein and keeps the most common genes and DNA. TCRdb, rather than the study authors, made the V and J calls. This sample lists some 1.4 million distinct CDR3 sequences; roughly 45% were detected once. 7.9% of the sample is taken by the ten largest.

The record originates from a study of blood T cells in healthy people across ages (dated by TCRdb to the mid-2010s). About the full investigation: In model experiments, template switching captured roughly one uniquely barcoded TCR beta cDNA molecule for every two T cells. Using deep sequencing normalized with unique cDNA molecular identifiers, the study measured how TCR beta repertoire diversity changes with age. Four age groups were formed from the donors: young (average roughly 16 years), middle-aged (approximately 39), aged (approximately 60) and long-lived (about 80). To avoid experimental bias, donors of different ages were spread randomly across the sequencing lanes. The study analyzed two additional independent replicas of 1 million unique cDNA reads from the same blood draw for two donors, one aged 18 to 29 and one aged 80 or older.

The 40 or so donors, aged about 6 to 100 years, were systemically healthy Caucasian individuals from Russia. About 9.6 milliliters of peripheral blood were collected from each donor into EDTA-treated Vacutainer tubes. Ficoll-Paque density-gradient centrifugation was used to isolate PBMCs, with at least 6.5 million per sample. Trizol reagent was used to extract total RNA from PBMCs, with at least 6 micrograms per sample. For every donor, an aliquot of PBMCs went through flow cytometry to measure the percentages of naive CD45RAhigh/CD27high T cells. The study at large found these results: Compared with the aged group, the long-lived group had more naive CD4+ T cells, fewer expanded clones and increased TCR diversity, suggesting age selection. Because donor CMV infection status was unknown, age-related changes in expanded clonotypes were potentially confounded. Estimates of total diversity from one million sequenced T cells were regarded as lower bounds and underestimates. Conclusive comparison of naive and antigen-experienced compartments was prevented by the profiling of bulk unsorted PBMCs. As age increased, observed TCR beta diversity per million T cells dropped in a roughly linear way, and a significant reduction was already evident by age 40. A strong correlation was found between observed TCR beta diversity and the percentage of naive T cells measured by flow cytometry.

From a lookup of the germline V gene, CDR1 and CDR2 are SGHRS and YFSETQ. The CDR3 goes from the cysteine to the phenylalanine over 14 residues. Only the CDR3 region is kept as DNA, spanning 42 bases read in frame from base 1. Unmatched junction bases come to 6, with V trimmed by 4 bases and J by 5 bases. This receptor was identified in a woman between 18 and 30 years old in good health. The chain is assembled from TRBV5-1 and TRBJ1-2; TRBD1 fits 9 bases in the junction. The material sequenced was blood. Here is the DNA: TGCGCCAGCAGCCCCGCCGACAGGGGGTATGGCTACACCTTC. Its amino acids are CASSPADRGYGYTF.